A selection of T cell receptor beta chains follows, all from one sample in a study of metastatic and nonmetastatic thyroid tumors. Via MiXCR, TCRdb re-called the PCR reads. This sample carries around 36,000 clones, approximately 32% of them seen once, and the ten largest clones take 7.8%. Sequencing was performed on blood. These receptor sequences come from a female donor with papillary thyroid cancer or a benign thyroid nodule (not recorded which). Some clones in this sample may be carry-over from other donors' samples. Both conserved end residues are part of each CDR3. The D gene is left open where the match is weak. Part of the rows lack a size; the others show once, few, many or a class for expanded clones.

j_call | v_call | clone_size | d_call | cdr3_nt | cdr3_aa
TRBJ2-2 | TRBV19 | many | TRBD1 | TGTGCCAGTAGTATAGGGGACAGGGTTCGAACCGGGGAGCTGTTTTTT | CASSIGDRVRTGELFF
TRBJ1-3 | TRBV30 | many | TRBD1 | TGTGCCTGGATACAGGGGAGCGGAAACACCATATATTTT | CAWIQGSGNTIYF
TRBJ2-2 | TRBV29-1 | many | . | TGCAGCGTCTTCGGGCGAGGAAACACCGGGGAGCTGTTTTTT | CSVFGRGNTGELFF
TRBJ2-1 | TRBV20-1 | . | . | TGCAGCTTTAGCTGGAGGACGAATGAGCAGTTCTTC | CSFSWRTNEQFF
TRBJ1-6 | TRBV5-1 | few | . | TGCGCCAGCTGTGAACAGGGACGGAATTCACCCCTCCACTTT | CASCEQGRNSPLHF
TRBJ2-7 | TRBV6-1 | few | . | TGTGCCAGCAGTGTATCCAGTGGAGTGTCCTACGAGCAGTACTTC | CASSVSSGVSYEQYF
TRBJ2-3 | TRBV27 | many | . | TGTGCCAGCACTAGCACAGATACGCAGTATTTT | CASTSTDTQYF
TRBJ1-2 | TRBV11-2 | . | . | TGTGCCATCAGCTCCATTAGTCACTATGGCTACACCTTC | CAISSISHYGYTF
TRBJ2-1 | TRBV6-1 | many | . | TGTGCCAGTACGGGACCCGAATACAATGAGCAGTTCTTC | CASTGPEYNEQFF
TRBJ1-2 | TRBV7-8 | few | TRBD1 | TGTGCCACACAGGGGGAGAACTATGGCTACACCTTC | CATQGENYGYTF
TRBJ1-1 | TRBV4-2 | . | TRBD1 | TGTGCCAGCAGCCAAGATTGGGCAGGGGGAAACACTGAAGCTTTCTTT | CASSQDWAGGNTEAFF
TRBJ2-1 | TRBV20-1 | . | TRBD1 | TGCAGTGCTCCAACAGGGGTTGCTGAGCAGTTCTTC | CSAPTGVAEQFF
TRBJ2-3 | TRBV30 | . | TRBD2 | TGTGCCTCCTGGACTAGCGGTTCCCCCAGGTATACGCAGTATTTT | CASWTSGSPRYTQYF
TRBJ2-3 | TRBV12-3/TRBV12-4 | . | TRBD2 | TGTGCCAGCAGCCAGGGGTTCGGGGGGGAGGGAGATACGCACTATTTT | CASSQGFGGEGDTHYF
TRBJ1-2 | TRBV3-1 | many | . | TGTGCCAGCAGCCCCGTTTTACAGGGAAACTATGGCTACACCTTC | CASSPVLQGNYGYTF
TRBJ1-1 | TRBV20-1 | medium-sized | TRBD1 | TGCAGTGCTAGAAATATTAGACAGGGGGGTGTAGCTGAAGCTTTCTTT | CSARNIRQGGVAEAFF
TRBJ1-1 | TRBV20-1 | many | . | TGCAGTGCTAGGGGGCAGGGGCAGAGGGACACTGAAGCTTTCTTT | CSARGQGQRDTEAFF
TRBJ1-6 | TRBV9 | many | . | TGTGCCAGCAGCGTAGAATCAGGCAGGGAAAATTCACCCCTCCACTTT | CASSVESGRENSPLHF
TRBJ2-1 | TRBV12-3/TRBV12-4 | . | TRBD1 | TGTGCCATTCGGCAGGGGGTCTACAATGAGCAGTTCTTC | CAIRQGVYNEQFF
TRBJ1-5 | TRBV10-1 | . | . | TGCGCCAGCAGCAAAGGGAGCCAGCCCAAGCATTTT | CASSKGSQPKHF
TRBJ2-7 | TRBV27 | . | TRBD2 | TGTGCCAGCGGCCACGGGGGGGCATGCTCCGAGCAGTACTTC | CASGHGGACSEQYF
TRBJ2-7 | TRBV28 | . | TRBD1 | TGTGCCAGCAGTTTGCAGGGGGCAATTCATAGGCAGTACTTC | CASSLQGAIHRQYF
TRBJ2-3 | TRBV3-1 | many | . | TGTGCCAGCAGCCGCCTTACTACGCAGTATTTT | CASSRLTTQYF
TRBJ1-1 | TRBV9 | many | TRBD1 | TGTGCCAGCAGCGTAGAAGGACAGGGATACACTGAAGCTTTCTTT | CASSVEGQGYTEAFF
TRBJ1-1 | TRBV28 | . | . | TGTGCCAGCAGTTTTTCCAATGCTCAGGAAGCTTTCTTT | CASSFSNAQEAFF
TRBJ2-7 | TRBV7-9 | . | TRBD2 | TGTGCCAGCAGCTTAGGGGTGGGACTAGCGGATGAGCAGTACTTC | CASSLGVGLADEQYF